Listed below are T cell receptor beta chains from one sample, sequenced in a study of CD8 T cells in Susac syndrome. TCRdb re-called the immunoSEQ multiplex PCR reads with MiXCR, one entry per CDR3 protein. The table includes tens of thousands of distinct CDR3 sequences, just over 90% detected once. The sample comprised CD8+ T cells from PBMCs. These receptors originate from a human donor in good health. Both conserved end residues are part of each CDR3. Fields, in order: D gene, J gene, V gene, clone size, CDR3 protein, CDR3 DNA. D genes are given only for firm matches. Clone size is not always given. Where it is, it says once, few, many or a class for expanded clones.

>NA|TRBJ2-7|TRBV15|NA
CATSWAETGLEQYF
TGTGCCACCAGCTGGGCCGAAACAGGACTCGAGCAGTACTTC
>NA|TRBJ2-7|TRBV5-6|NA
CASSLVGTYEQYF
TGTGCCAGCAGCTTAGTCGGGACCTACGAGCAGTACTTC
>TRBD1|TRBJ2-1|TRBV12-3/TRBV12-4|NA
CASRLGDRGLHEQFF
TGTGCCAGCAGACTGGGGGACAGGGGGCTCCACGAGCAGTTCTTC
>TRBD2|TRBJ2-3|TRBV20-1|NA
CSARAGGPTDTQYF
TGCAGTGCTAGAGCGGGGGGGCCAACAGATACGCAGTATTTT
>NA|TRBJ2-7|TRBV28|NA
CASSEPGYEQYF
TGTGCCAGCAGCGAACCGGGGTACGAGCAGTACTTC
>TRBD1|TRBJ2-1|TRBV7-6|NA
CATTRGTGANEQFF
TGTGCCACCACCCGCGGGACAGGGGCGAATGAGCAGTTCTTC
>NA|TRBJ2-2|TRBV5-1|NA
CASSLRWGSGELFF
TGCGCCAGCAGCTTGCGATGGGGGTCCGGGGAGCTGTTTTTT
>TRBD2|TRBJ2-5|TRBV6-5|NA
CASSYRLGLADKETQYF
TGTGCCAGCAGTTACAGGCTGGGACTAGCGGATAAAGAGACCCAGTACTTC
>NA|TRBJ2-5|TRBV27|NA
CASSPFGMPQETQYF
TGTGCCAGCAGTCCCTTCGGTATGCCCCAAGAGACCCAGTACTTC
>TRBD1|TRBJ2-2|TRBV24-1|few
CATSDPTGGFPGELFF
TGTGCCACCAGTGACCCGACAGGGGGCTTTCCCGGGGAGCTGTTTTTT
>NA|TRBJ1-1|TRBV6-1|NA
CAANRGGTEAFF
TGTGCCGCGAACCGAGGGGGTACTGAAGCTTTCTTT
>NA|TRBJ2-3|TRBV3-1|NA
CASSQDTSPGHSLTQYF
TGTGCCAGCAGCCAAGATACTTCCCCCGGGCACAGTCTAACGCAGTATTTT
>NA|TRBJ2-7|TRBV5-6|once
CASSRIGSYEQYF
TGTGCCAGCAGCAGGATTGGGTCCTACGAGCAGTACTTC
>NA|TRBJ2-1|TRBV29-1|NA
CSVEGSWGHNEQFF
TGCAGCGTTGAAGGATCCTGGGGACACAATGAGCAGTTCTTC
>TRBD1|TRBJ1-2|TRBV28|NA
CASTPLAEGAEGYTF
TGTGCCAGCACCCCTCTCGCCGAGGGGGCTGAAGGCTACACCTTC
>NA|TRBJ2-7|TRBV29-1|NA
CSVEDPTEPYEQYF
TGCAGCGTTGAAGATCCCACAGAGCCCTACGAGCAGTACTTC
>NA|TRBJ1-5|TRBV6-1|NA
CASSERGLGNQPQHF
TGTGCCAGCAGTGAGCGGGGGCTCGGCAATCAGCCCCAGCATTTT
>NA|TRBJ1-1|TRBV7-9|NA
CASSLASLTEAFF
TGTGCCAGCAGCTTAGCGAGCCTCACTGAAGCTTTCTTT
>NA|TRBJ1-1|TRBV27|NA
CASKKGRTGGPTEAFF
TGTGCCAGCAAAAAGGGCAGGACGGGAGGACCCACTGAAGCTTTCTTT
>NA|TRBJ1-5|TRBV30|NA
CAWSVVGNQPQHF
TGTGCCTGGAGTGTCGTAGGCAATCAGCCCCAGCATTTT
>NA|TRBJ1-5|TRBV7-9|NA
CASSSELAEGQPQHF
TGTGCCAGCAGCTCGGAGTTGGCCGAGGGTCAGCCCCAGCATTTT
>NA|TRBJ2-7|TRBV29-1|few
CSVDSGGYEQYF
TGCAGCGTTGACTCAGGGGGGTACGAGCAGTACTTC
>TRBD2|TRBJ2-1|TRBV6-5|NA
CASSYSGLVSNERFF
TGTGCCAGCAGTTACTCCGGACTAGTTAGCAATGAGCGGTTCTTC
>TRBD2|TRBJ2-3|TRBV3-1|NA
CASSSGGRADTQYF
TGTGCCAGCAGCAGCGGGGGAAGGGCGGATACGCAGTATTTT
>NA|TRBJ1-6|TRBV5-4|NA
CASSPELGALSPLHF
TGTGCCAGCAGCCCCGAGTTGGGGGCTCTCTCACCCCTCCACTTT
>TRBD1|TRBJ2-3|TRBV4-1|NA
CASIPGQESTDTQYF
TGCGCCAGCATCCCGGGACAGGAGAGCACAGATACGCAGTATTTT
>TRBD2|TRBJ2-1|TRBV6-5|NA
CASSGGASEQFF
TGTGCCAGCAGCGGGGGGGCCAGTGAGCAGTTCTTC
>NA|TRBJ2-5|TRBV6-1|NA
CASTPGAGRPETQYF
TGTGCCAGCACCCCGGGGGCAGGGAGGCCAGAGACCCAGTACTTC
>TRBD2|TRBJ2-3|TRBV7-8|NA
CASSLRLAGGSTDTQYF
TGTGCCAGCAGCTTAAGACTAGCGGGGGGAAGCACAGATACGCAGTATTTT
>NA|TRBJ2-4|TRBV4-1|NA
CASSQVTGNPKNIQYF
TGCGCCAGCAGCCAAGTAACAGGGAACCCCAAAAACATTCAGTACTTC
>TRBD1|TRBJ2-1|TRBV5-4|NA
CASGQGLENEQFF
TGTGCCAGCGGACAGGGGTTGGAGAATGAGCAGTTCTTC
>NA|TRBJ1-3|TRBV29-1|NA
CSVERGNTIYF
TGCAGCGTTGAGCGCGGAAACACCATATATTTT
>TRBD2|TRBJ2-1|TRBV4-1|NA
CASSQVDGGAFTYEQFF
TGCGCCAGCAGCCAAGTCGACGGGGGGGCCTTCACTTATGAGCAGTTCTTC
>NA|TRBJ1-4|TRBV4-1|NA
CASSQEKRINEKLFF
TGCGCCAGCAGCCAGGAGAAGCGGATTAATGAAAAACTGTTTTTT
>TRBD2|TRBJ2-7|TRBV7-8|NA
CASSEGLAGVFSYEQYF
TGTGCCAGCAGCGAGGGACTAGCGGGGGTTTTTTCCTACGAGCAGTACTTC
>NA|TRBJ2-7|TRBV5-1|NA
CASSLTGAQYEQYF
TGCGCCAGCAGCTTGACGGGGGCGCAATACGAGCAGTACTTC
>TRBD1|TRBJ2-7|TRBV19|NA
CASSSGTGSSYEQYF
TGTGCCAGTTCCTCCGGGACAGGAAGCTCCTACGAGCAGTACTTC
>NA|TRBJ2-1|TRBV12-3/TRBV12-4|NA
CASLSMRSSYNEQFF
TGTGCCAGCCTCTCAATGCGGAGCTCCTACAATGAGCAGTTCTTC
>NA|TRBJ2-1|TRBV7-9|NA
CASSEDNEQFF
TGTGCCAGCAGCGAAGACAATGAGCAGTTCTTC
>NA|TRBJ2-7|TRBV4-2|NA
CASSQDIEGPPYEQYF
TGTGCCAGCAGCCAAGATATCGAGGGGCCGCCATACGAGCAGTACTTC
>NA|TRBJ2-3|TRBV5-6|NA
CASSIGADTQYF
TGTGCCAGCAGCATAGGGGCAGATACGCAGTATTTT
>NA|TRBJ2-5|TRBV27|NA
CASRGGTGETQYF
TGTGCCAGCAGAGGCGGGACCGGAGAGACCCAGTACTTC
>TRBD1|TRBJ2-4|TRBV4-2|NA
CASSHRQGADIQYF
TGTGCCAGCAGCCACCGACAGGGTGCTGACATTCAGTACTTC
>NA|TRBJ1-5|TRBV7-6|NA
CASSLVAGERSNQPQHF
TGTGCCAGCAGCTTAGTGGCAGGGGAACGGTCCAATCAGCCCCAGCATTTT
>NA|TRBJ2-5|TRBV4-2|NA
CASEGREETQYF
TGTGCCAGCGAAGGCAGGGAGGAGACCCAGTACTTC
>TRBD2|TRBJ2-5|TRBV6-5|once
CASSLLWEGQETQYF
TGTGCCAGCAGCTTACTCTGGGAGGGACAAGAGACCCAGTACTTC
>NA|TRBJ2-5|TRBV28|NA
CASFSDGLQETQYF
TGTGCCAGTTTTTCGGACGGACTCCAAGAGACCCAGTACTTC
>NA|TRBJ2-2|TRBV27|NA
CASSLSQTGELFF
TGTGCCAGCAGTTTATCACAGACCGGGGAGCTGTTTTTT
>TRBD1|TRBJ1-5|TRBV12-3/TRBV12-4|once
CASSLGQGGGQPQHF
TGTGCCAGCAGTCTCGGACAGGGAGGAGGTCAGCCCCAGCATTTT
>TRBD1|TRBJ2-5|TRBV5-4|NA
CASSSPDRFETQYF
TGTGCCAGCAGCTCCCCGGACAGGTTCGAGACCCAGTACTTC
>TRBD1|TRBJ2-7|TRBV10-3|NA
CAIRPGQGYEQYF
TGTGCCATCAGACCGGGACAGGGCTACGAGCAGTACTTC
>TRBD1|TRBJ1-4|TRBV7-9|NA
CASSLVLGQSNEKLFF
TGTGCCAGCAGCTTAGTCCTGGGACAGAGTAATGAAAAACTGTTTTTT
>TRBD1|TRBJ2-7|TRBV2|NA
CASSEAGQSYEQYF
TGTGCCAGCAGTGAAGCGGGACAGTCCTACGAGCAGTACTTC